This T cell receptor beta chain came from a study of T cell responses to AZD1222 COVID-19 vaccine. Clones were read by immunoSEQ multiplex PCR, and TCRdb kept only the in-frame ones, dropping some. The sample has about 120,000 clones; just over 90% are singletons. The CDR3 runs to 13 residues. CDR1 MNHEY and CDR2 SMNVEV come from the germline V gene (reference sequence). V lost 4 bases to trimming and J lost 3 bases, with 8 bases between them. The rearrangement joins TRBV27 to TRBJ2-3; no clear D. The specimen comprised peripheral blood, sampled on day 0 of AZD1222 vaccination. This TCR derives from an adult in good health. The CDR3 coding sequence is TGTGCCAGCAGTTCTCTTGGAACAGATACGCAGTATTTT. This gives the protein CASSSLGTDTQYF.